Sequencing of this T cell receptor (beta chain) was carried out in a study of shared clonotypes between healthy human individuals. Study findings and constraints: Among non-shared clonotypes, generation probabilities were lower than among those shared by all four donors.

The CDR3 covers 14 residues. From germline, CDR1 is SNHLY and CDR2 FYNNEI. V was cut by 2 bases and J by 7 bases, with 12 bases left in between. Profiled with immunoSEQ multiplex PCR; TCRdb holds only in-frame clones, not every one. In the table there are 850,000 to 1,200,000 clones, approximately 68% of which are singletons. Worth noting for this clone: Its cognate antigen is unknown.

Source material: memory CD4+ T cells sorted from blood. Noted subset: CD45RA-negative fraction. The chain has TRBV2 and TRBJ1-5; a weak D match, TRBD1 (6 bases). This clonotype was obtained from a man between 18 and 35 years old in good health. For the CDR3, the DNA is TGTGCCAGCAGTGAAAGGGGGGCGGGACAGCCCCAGCATTTT. It encodes CASSERGAGQPQHF.